This T cell receptor beta chain was observed in a study of post-analysis software for immune sequencing data. As for the study in general: Clinical courses comprised relapsing-remitting, secondary progressive and progressive-relapsing multiple sclerosis. General study findings and limits: Controls had significantly higher normalized Chao1 diversity than multiple sclerosis patients. Batch-matched samples strongly co-clustered by F measure.

As to this clonotype: Its antigen remains unknown.

Unique molecular identifiers had been added to the TCR beta cDNA libraries. Some 500,000 cDNA molecules were obtained per 1 to 10 million input T cells. TCRdb re-derived calls from the PCR reads in MiXCR, one entry per CDR3 protein. The sample holds approximately 770,000 distinct CDR3 sequences; 40% to 55% are singletons and the top ten take over 4.5%. This clonotype originated in a girl aged 10-17 years with multiple sclerosis. The sequenced sample consisted of blood.

The CDR3 loop is CASSQDNPYEQYF. For the CDR3, the DNA is TGCGCCAGCAGCCAAGATAACCCCTACGAGCAGTACTTC. This chain links TRBV4-1 with TRBJ2-7; no clear D gene. V lost 0 bases and J lost 2, with 5 bases in between. Germline loops: CDR1 MGHRA, CDR2 YSYEKL. There are 13 residues in the CDR3.